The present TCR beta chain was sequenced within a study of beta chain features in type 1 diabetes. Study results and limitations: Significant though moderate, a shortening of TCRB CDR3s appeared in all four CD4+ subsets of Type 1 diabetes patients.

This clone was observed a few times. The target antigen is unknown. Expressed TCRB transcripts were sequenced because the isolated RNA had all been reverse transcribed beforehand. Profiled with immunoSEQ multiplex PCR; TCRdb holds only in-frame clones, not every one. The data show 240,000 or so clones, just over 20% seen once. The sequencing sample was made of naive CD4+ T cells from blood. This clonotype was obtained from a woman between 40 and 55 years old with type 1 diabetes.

The CDR3 is CASSYNQVGNTEAFF. In DNA, the CDR3 is TGTGCCAGCAGTTACAACCAGGTGGGGAACACTGAAGCTTTCTTT. V and J are TRBV6-5 and TRBJ1-1, with D unresolved. CDR3 length: 15 residues. The V gene's germline CDR1 is MNHEY and CDR2 SVGAGI. Trimming cost V 2 bases and J 1 base, with 11 bases left between them.